A single T cell receptor beta chain is shown here with its context. Its antigen is unidentified. PRAID featured prominent immunodeficiency. Measured with immunoSEQ multiplex PCR; TCRdb has only the in-frame clones, and not every one. The sample records some 33,000 clones, 70% to 90% being singletons. The data belong to a study of stem cell transplantation in POMP-related autoinflammatory disease. Study results and caveats: Fewer unique TRB V-J gene pairings were identified in patients with PRAID. PRAID patients trended toward lower TRB diversity and higher clonality in all analyzed T-cell subsets.

The sequencing used CD4+ T cells from PBMCs, collected before stem cell transplantation. The sequence came from a human donor with POMP-related autoinflammation and immune dysregulation (PRAID).

Written as DNA, the CDR3 is TGTGCCACCAGCAGACTCCGGGACAGTATCTACAATGAGCAGTTCTTC. It yields the protein CATSRLRDSIYNEQFF. The chain carries TRBV15 and TRBJ2-1, with 7 bases identical to TRBD1. Losses at the gene ends were 2 bases for V and 3 bases for J; bases not matched to a gene: 7. Germline lookup yields CDR1 LNHNV and CDR2 YYDKDF (reference sequence). The length of the CDR3 is 16 residues.